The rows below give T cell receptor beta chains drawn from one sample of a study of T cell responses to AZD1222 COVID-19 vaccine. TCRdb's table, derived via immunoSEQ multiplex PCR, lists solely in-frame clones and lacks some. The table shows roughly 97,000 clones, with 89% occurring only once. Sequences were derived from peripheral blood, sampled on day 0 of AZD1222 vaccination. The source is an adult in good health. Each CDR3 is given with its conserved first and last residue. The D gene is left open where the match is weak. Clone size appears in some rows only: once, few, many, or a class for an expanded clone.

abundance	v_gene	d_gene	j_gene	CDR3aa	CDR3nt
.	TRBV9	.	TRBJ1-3	CASSTGGGGNTIYF	TGTGCCAGCTCGACGGGGGGAGGTGGAAACACCATATATTTT
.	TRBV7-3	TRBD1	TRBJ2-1	CASSPTGTGRAHEQFF	TGTGCCAGCAGCCCAACCGGGACAGGGAGGGCTCATGAGCAGTTCTTC
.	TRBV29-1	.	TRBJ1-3	CSVEGRGGNTIYF	TGCAGCGTTGAAGGCCGGGGTGGAAACACCATATATTTT
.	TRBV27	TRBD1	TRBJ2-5	CASTADRTQTQYF	TGTGCCAGCACCGCGGACAGGACCCAGACCCAGTACTTC
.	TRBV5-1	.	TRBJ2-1	CASSSDISSYNEQFF	TGCGCCAGCAGCTCGGACATCAGCTCCTACAATGAGCAGTTCTTC
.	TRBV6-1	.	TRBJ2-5	CASSEVSGWGETQYF	TGTGCCAGCAGTGAAGTAAGCGGTTGGGGAGAGACCCAGTACTTC
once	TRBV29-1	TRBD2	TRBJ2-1	CSVPLGGVRSEQFF	TGCAGCGTCCCCTTGGGGGGGGTCCGGTCGGAGCAGTTCTTC
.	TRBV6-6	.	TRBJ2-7	CASSYVGGEYF	TGTGCCAGCAGTTACGTGGGGGGCGAGTACTTC
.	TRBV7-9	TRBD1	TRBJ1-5	CASSLRGRDDNQPQHF	TGTGCCAGCAGCTTGAGGGGGCGCGACGACAATCAGCCCCAGCATTTT
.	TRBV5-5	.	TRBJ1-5	CASSLRGTYSNQPQHF	TGTGCCAGCAGCTTGAGGGGGACTTATAGCAATCAGCCCCAGCATTTT
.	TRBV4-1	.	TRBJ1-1	CASSQDGENTEAFF	TGCGCCAGCAGCCAAGATGGGGAGAACACTGAAGCTTTCTTT
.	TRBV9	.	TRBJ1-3	CASSVESSGNTIYF	TGTGCCAGCAGCGTAGAGAGCTCTGGAAACACCATATATTTT
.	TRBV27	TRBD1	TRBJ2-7	CASSLGYRGADEQYF	TGTGCCAGCAGTTTGGGGTACAGGGGTGCGGATGAGCAGTACTTC
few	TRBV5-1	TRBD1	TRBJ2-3	CASSTGALVETDTQYF	TGCGCCAGCAGCACAGGGGCCTTAGTAGAGACAGATACGCAGTATTTT
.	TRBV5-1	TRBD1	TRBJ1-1	CASSLTRGRTEAFF	TGCGCCAGCAGCTTGACCAGGGGGCGAACTGAAGCTTTCTTT
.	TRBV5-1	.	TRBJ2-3	CASSLGLPSTDTQYF	TGCGCCAGCAGCTTGGGCCTTCCTAGCACAGATACGCAGTATTTT
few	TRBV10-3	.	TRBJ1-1	CAIKGGSTNTEAFF	TGTGCCATCAAGGGGGGCTCGACGAACACTGAAGCTTTCTTT
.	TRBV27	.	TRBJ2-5	CASSWVSGGQSFKETQYF	TGTGCCAGCAGTTGGGTTTCTGGTGGGCAGAGCTTCAAAGAGACCCAGTACTTC
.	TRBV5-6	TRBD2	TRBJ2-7	CASSFNSGGSYEQYF	TGTGCCAGCAGCTTCAATAGCGGGGGGTCCTACGAGCAGTACTTC
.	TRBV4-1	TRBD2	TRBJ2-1	CASSQGLVGGVNEQFF	TGCGCCAGCAGCCAAGGTCTGGTGGGGGGGGTAAATGAGCAGTTCTTC
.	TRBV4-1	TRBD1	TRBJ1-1	CASSQEGTGLNTEAFF	TGCGCCAGCAGCCAAGAAGGGACAGGGTTGAACACTGAAGCTTTCTTT
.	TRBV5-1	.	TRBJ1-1	CASGRDARQGATEAFF	TGCGCCAGCGGCCGGGACGCCCGACAAGGGGCCACTGAAGCTTTCTTT
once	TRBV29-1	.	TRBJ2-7	CSVSVGAGYEQYF	TGCAGCGTATCCGTGGGGGCAGGGTACGAGCAGTACTTC
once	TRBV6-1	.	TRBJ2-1	CASSELGGTGFNNEQFF	TGTGCCAGCAGTGAACTGGGAGGGACAGGTTTTAACAATGAGCAGTTCTTC
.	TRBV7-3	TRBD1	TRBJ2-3	CASSQTGPTDTQYF	TGTGCCAGCAGTCAGACAGGGCCCACAGATACGCAGTATTTT
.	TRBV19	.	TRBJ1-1	CASKATYEGAFF	TGTGCCAGTAAAGCTACTTACGAGGGGGCTTTCTTT
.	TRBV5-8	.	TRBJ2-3	CASSFRGASTDTQYF	TGTGCCAGCAGCTTTAGGGGCGCGAGCACAGATACGCAGTATTTT
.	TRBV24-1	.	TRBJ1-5	CATSGDSNQPQHF	TGTGCCACCAGTGGAGACAGCAATCAGCCCCAGCATTTT
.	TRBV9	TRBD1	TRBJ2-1	CASSVGGDSSNEQFF	TGTGCCAGCAGCGTAGGTGGGGACAGTAGCAATGAGCAGTTCTTC
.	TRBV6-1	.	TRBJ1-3	CASSEVQASGNTIYF	TGTGCCAGCAGTGAAGTGCAGGCCTCTGGAAACACCATATATTTT
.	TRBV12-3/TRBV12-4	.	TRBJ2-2	CASWNLPPGELFF	TGTGCCAGCTGGAATTTACCCCCTGGGGAGCTGTTTTTT
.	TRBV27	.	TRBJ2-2	CASSLTPPARVNAGELFF	TGTGCCAGCAGTTTAACCCCCCCCGCCAGGGTGAACGCCGGGGAGCTGTTTTTT
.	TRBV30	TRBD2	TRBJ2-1	CAWSANLAGGLLSSYNEQFF	TGTGCCTGGAGTGCAAACCTAGCGGGGGGCCTCCTAAGCTCCTACAATGAGCAGTTCTTC
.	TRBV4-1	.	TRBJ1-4	CASSVAWGNEKLFF	TGCGCCAGCAGCGTCGCGTGGGGTAATGAAAAACTGTTTTTT
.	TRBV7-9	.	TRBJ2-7	CASSSETGWVTYEQYF	TGTGCCAGCAGCTCCGAAACGGGCTGGGTTACCTACGAGCAGTACTTC
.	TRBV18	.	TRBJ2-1	CASSPTFRTDYLYNEQFF	TGTGCCAGCTCACCCACTTTTAGGACAGACTACCTCTACAATGAGCAGTTCTTC
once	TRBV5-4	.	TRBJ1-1	CASSLAILMNTEAFF	TGTGCCAGCAGCTTGGCCATACTGATGAACACTGAAGCTTTCTTT
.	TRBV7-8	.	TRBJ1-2	CASSPDKNYGYTF	TGTGCCAGCAGCCCCGACAAAAACTATGGCTACACCTTC
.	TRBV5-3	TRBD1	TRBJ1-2	CARSLEWPRGNRSYGYTF	TGTGCCAGAAGCTTGGAATGGCCCAGGGGGAATCGGAGCTATGGCTACACCTTC
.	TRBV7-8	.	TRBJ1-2	CASSPRQDLNYGYTF	TGTGCCAGCAGCCCCAGACAGGACCTGAACTATGGCTACACCTTC
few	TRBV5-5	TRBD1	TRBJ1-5	CASSLTGDQPQHF	TGTGCCAGCAGCTTGACAGGGGATCAGCCCCAGCATTTT
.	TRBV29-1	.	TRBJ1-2	CSAGDDYGYTF	TGCAGCGCCGGGGATGACTATGGCTACACCTTC
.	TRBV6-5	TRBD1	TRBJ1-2	CASPGGTGIYGYTF	TGTGCCAGTCCCGGGGGGACAGGAATCTATGGCTACACCTTC
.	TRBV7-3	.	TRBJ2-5	CASSLLGTQETQYF	TGTGCCAGCAGCTTATTGGGAACCCAAGAGACCCAGTACTTC
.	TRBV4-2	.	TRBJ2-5	CASSQGSRDETQYF	TGTGCCAGCAGCCAAGGGTCGAGGGACGAGACCCAGTACTTC
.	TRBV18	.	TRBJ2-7	CASSPRQGTYEQYF	TGTGCCAGCTCACCGAGGCAGGGGACCTACGAGCAGTACTTC
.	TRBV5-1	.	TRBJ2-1	CASSLLGSYNEQFF	TGCGCCAGCAGCTTGTTGGGGAGCTACAATGAGCAGTTCTTC